This passage covers 6 T cell receptor beta chains from one sample sequenced in a study of control samples from healthy donors and cancer patients. Assay: immunoSEQ multiplex PCR; the TCRdb copy retains only in-frame clones and omits some. The top ten clones hold 0.68% of a sample with 150,000 to 200,000 clones, 80% to 95% of them seen once. Material: blood. These receptors originate from a woman aged 25 to 39 in good health.

The V gene is TRBV6-1, the J gene TRBJ2-1; D is perhaps TRBD2 (6 bases). Per the germline V gene, CDR1 is MNHNS and CDR2 is SASEGT. V was pared by 1 base and J by 4 bases, with 8 bases between. The CDR3 runs to 14 residues. CDR3 DNA: TGTGCCAGCAGTGAAGAGGGACTTTACAATGAGCAGTTCTTC. Translation: CASSEEGLYNEQFF.

The rearrangement joins TRBV6-7 to TRBJ2-1; 11 nucleotides agree with TRBD2. TRBV6-7 is recorded as an ORF, its role being uncertain. Trimming cost V 1 base and J 8 bases; bases outside gene matches: 13. This CDR3 comprises 18 residues. The CDR3, as DNA: TGTGCCAGCAGTTACTATCCCCCACTAGCGGGAGTGGATGATGAGCAGTTCTTC. Translated: CASSYYPPLAGVDDEQFF.

The chain carries TRBV11-3 and TRBJ2-5; possibly TRBD2 for D (6 bases). Germline V CDR1 and CDR2: SGHNT, YENEEA. Trimming removed 5 bases at V and 5 bases at J, with 12 bases between. This CDR3 region has 13 residues. The CDR3 bases are TGTGCCAGCAGCGGCTCAGGGAGGGAGACCCAGTACTTC. The encoded protein is CASSGSGRETQYF.

The gene calls are TRBV28 and TRBJ1-2; 10 nucleotides line up with TRBD1. Germline loops: CDR1 MDHEN, CDR2 SYDVKM. There are 16 residues in the CDR3. V lost 5 bases, J lost 4 bases, and 10 bases stayed unmatched. Written as DNA, the CDR3 is TGTGCCAGCAGTGCCGGGACAGGGGTTGACGGCTATGGCTACACCTTC. Translating it yields CASSAGTGVDGYGYTF.

This rearrangement joins TRBV9 to TRBJ2-2; TRBD2 agrees at 10 bases. Germline loops: CDR1 SGDLS, CDR2 YYNGEE. J lost 5 bases, V lost 4 bases, and 8 bases had no gene match. The CDR3 has 16 residues. CDR3 loop: CASSHSGRRGTGELFF. In DNA, the CDR3 is TGTGCCAGCAGCCATAGCGGGAGGAGGGGGACCGGGGAGCTGTTTTTT.

This chain connects TRBV28 to TRBJ2-1; D not resolved. This CDR3 has 11 amino acids. Germline V gene lookup returns CDR1 MDHEN and CDR2 SYDVKM. V was clipped by 4 bases and J by 10 bases, with 8 bases between them. The CDR3: CASSSPIEQFF. As DNA, the CDR3 is TGTGCCAGCAGTTCCCCAATCGAGCAGTTCTTC.